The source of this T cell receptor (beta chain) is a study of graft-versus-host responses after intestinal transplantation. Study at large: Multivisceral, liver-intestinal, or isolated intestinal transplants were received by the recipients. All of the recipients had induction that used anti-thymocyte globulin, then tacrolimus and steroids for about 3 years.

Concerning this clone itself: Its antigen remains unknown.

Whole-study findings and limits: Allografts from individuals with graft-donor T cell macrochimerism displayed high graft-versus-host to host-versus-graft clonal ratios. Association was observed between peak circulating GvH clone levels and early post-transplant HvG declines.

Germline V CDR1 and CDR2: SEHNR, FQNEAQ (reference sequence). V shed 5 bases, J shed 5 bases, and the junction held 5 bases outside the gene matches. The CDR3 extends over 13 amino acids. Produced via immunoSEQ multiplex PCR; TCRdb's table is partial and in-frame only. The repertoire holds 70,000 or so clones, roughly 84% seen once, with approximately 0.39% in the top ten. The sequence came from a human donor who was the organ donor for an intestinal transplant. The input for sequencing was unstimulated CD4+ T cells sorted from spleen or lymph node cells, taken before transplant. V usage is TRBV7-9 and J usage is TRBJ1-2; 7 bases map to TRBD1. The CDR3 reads CASSGLTGYGYTF. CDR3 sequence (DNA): TGTGCCAGCAGCGGGTTGACAGGGTATGGCTACACCTTC. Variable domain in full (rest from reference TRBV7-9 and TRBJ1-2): DTGVSQNPRHKITKRGQNVTFRCDPISEHNRLYWYRQTLGQGPEFLTYFQNEAQLEKSRLLSDRFSAERPKGSFSTLEIQRTEQGDSAMYLCASSGLTGYGYTFGSGTRLTVV.